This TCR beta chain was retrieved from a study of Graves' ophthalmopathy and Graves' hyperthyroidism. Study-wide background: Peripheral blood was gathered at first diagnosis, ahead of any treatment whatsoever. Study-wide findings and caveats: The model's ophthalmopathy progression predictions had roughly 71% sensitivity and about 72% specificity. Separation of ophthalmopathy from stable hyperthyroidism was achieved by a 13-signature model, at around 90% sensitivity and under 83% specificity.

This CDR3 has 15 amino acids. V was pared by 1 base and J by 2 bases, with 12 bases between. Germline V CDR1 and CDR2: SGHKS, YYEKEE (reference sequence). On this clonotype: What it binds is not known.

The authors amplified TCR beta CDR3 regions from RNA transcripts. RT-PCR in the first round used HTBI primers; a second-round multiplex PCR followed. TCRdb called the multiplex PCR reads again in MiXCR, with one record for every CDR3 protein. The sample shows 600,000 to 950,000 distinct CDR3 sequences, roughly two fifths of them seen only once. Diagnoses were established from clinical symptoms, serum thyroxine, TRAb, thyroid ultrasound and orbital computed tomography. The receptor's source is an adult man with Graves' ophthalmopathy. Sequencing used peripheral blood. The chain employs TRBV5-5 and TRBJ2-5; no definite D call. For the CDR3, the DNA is TGTGCCAGCAGCTTGCCGTTTTCAGAACAAGAGACCCAGTACTTC. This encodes CASSLPFSEQETQYF.